One and the same sample provided the 21 T cell receptor beta chains below, sequenced in a study of technical replicates of blood from a few donors. Clones were sequenced by immunoSEQ multiplex PCR, and TCRdb holds only the in-frame ones, with some missing. The sample lists 79,000 or so clones, 95% to 97% occurring once. Sequenced material: T cells isolated from PBMCs. The receptors come from a human donor in good health.

The chain couples TRBV28 to TRBJ1-1; 8 bases map to TRBD1. This CDR3 spans 14 amino acids. CDR1 and CDR2 from the germline V gene are MDHEN and SYDVKM. J was trimmed by 11 bases and V by 6 bases; bases with no gene match: 14. CDR3 nucleotides: TGTGCCAGCAGAGGCCCAGGGGGCCACCCGGGGGCTTTCTTT. Its protein product is CASRGPGGHPGAFF.

The rearrangement links TRBV9 to TRBJ2-3, with 12 nucleotides matching TRBD2. Germline CDR1 is SGDLS and CDR2 is YYNGEE. CDR3 length: 21 amino acids. The J segment lost 2 bases and the V segment lost 1 base, leaving 17 bases of the junction unmatched. The CDR3 is CASSVTHKLAGGRSNTDTQYF. Here the CDR3 DNA reads TGTGCCAGCAGCGTAACCCACAAACTAGCGGGAGGTCGGTCGAACACAGATACGCAGTATTTT.

This chain connects TRBV29-1 to TRBJ1-2; 7 positions match TRBD1. This CDR3 has 13 amino acids. V gave up 4 bases and J gave up 0 bases; unmatched junction bases: 2. CDR1 and CDR2 from the germline V gene are SQVTM and ANQGSEA. Here the CDR3 reads CSVGGTANYGYTF. The CDR3 bases are TGCAGCGTTGGCGGGACAGCTAACTATGGCTACACCTTC.

This chain joins TRBV4-3 and TRBJ2-5; 8 bases map to TRBD1. The trim removed 3 bases at V and 4 bases at J, leaving 16 bases unmatched. The CDR3 length is 18 residues. Germline assignment: CDR1 LGHNA and CDR2 YSLEER. The DNA of the CDR3 is TGCGCCAGCAGCCAGGACTCAGGGGGCAGTCTTTCTGGAGAGACCCAGTACTTC. Protein product: CASSQDSGGSLSGETQYF.

The gene calls are TRBV19 and TRBJ1-4, with no clear D. V was shortened by 2 bases and J by 6 bases, with 22 bases between the two germline ends. This CDR3 has 18 residues. The germline V gene has CDR1 LNHDA and CDR2 SQIVND (reference sequence). This chain's CDR3 is CASSIPYLTPDTYEKLFF. CDR3 coding DNA: TGTGCCAGTAGTATACCGTATCTCACACCTGACACTTATGAAAAACTGTTTTTT.

This chain joins TRBV15 and TRBJ2-1; no reliable D call. The germline V gene has CDR1 LNHNV and CDR2 YYDKDF (reference sequence). Between the trimmed V and J ends, which lost 5 bases and 2 bases, there was a span of 7 bases. This CDR3 region has 13 residues. In DNA form, the CDR3 reads TGTGCCACCAGCCATCTACCCTACAATGAGCAGTTCTTC. Translated: CATSHLPYNEQFF.

The chain recombines TRBV7-3 with TRBJ2-7, with 14 bases matching TRBD2. V lost 4 bases, J lost 3 bases, and 14 bases stayed unmatched. The V gene's germline CDR1 is SGHTA and CDR2 FQGTGA. This CDR3 region has 19 residues. The CDR3 sequence is CASSSRPGLAGEGFYEQYF. The CDR3 nucleotides read TGTGCCAGCAGCTCGAGACCGGGACTAGCGGGAGAGGGGTTCTACGAGCAGTACTTC.

The chain joins TRBV29-1 to TRBJ2-1; 7 bases agree with TRBD2. This CDR3 has 13 residues. Trimming at V came to 6 bases and at J to 4 bases, leaving 6 bases not matched to a gene. Germline CDR1 reads SQVTM; CDR2 reads ANQGSEA. DNA for the CDR3: TGCAGCGTCGCTGGGGGGGGTTACAATGAGCAGTTCTTC. This sequence encodes CSVAGGGYNEQFF.

Worth noting for this clone: The junction departs from the called germline gene at one end, perhaps through a read error. V and J are TRBV7-6 and TRBJ1-1; D unclear. The CDR3 sequence is 15 residues long. Germline CDR1 and CDR2: SGHVS and FNYEAQ. The CDR3 spells CASSLNPAPNSEAFF. The CDR3 DNA follows: TGTGCCAGCAGTCTTAACCCAGCCCCTAACAGTGAAGCTTTCTTT.

V and J are TRBV11-2 and TRBJ1-3; D not certain. Germline assignment: CDR1 SGHAT and CDR2 FQNNGV. The CDR3 has 14 amino acids. Trimming removed 3 bases at V and 0 bases at J, with 6 bases between. The CDR3 here is CASSFEVSGNTIYF. In nucleotides, the CDR3 is TGTGCCAGCAGCTTTGAGGTCTCTGGAAACACCATATATTTT. Drawing the rest from reference TRBV11-2 and TRBJ1-3, the complete variable domain is EAGVAQSPRYKIIEKRQSVAFWCNPISGHATLYWYQQILGQGPKLLIQFQNNGVVDDSQLPKDRFSAERLKGVDSTLKIQPAKLEDSAVYLCASSFEVSGNTIYFGEGSWLTVV.

This clone was observed once. This chain links TRBV9 with TRBJ2-2, with unresolved D. V was cut by 3 bases and J by 2 bases, with 11 bases left in between. CDR1 is SGDLS, CDR2 YYNGEE, per germline. This CDR3 comprises 15 residues. This CDR3 reads CASSERSKNTGELFF. DNA of the CDR3: TGTGCCAGCAGCGAGAGGTCAAAAAACACCGGGGAGCTGTTTTTT.

The chain carries TRBV10-1 and TRBJ1-1, with a weak D call TRBD1 (6 bases). V was trimmed by 6 bases and J by 4 bases, leaving 18 bases between them. The CDR3 is made up of 15 amino acids. Germline-derived CDR1 and CDR2 are WNHNN and SYGVQD (reference sequence). The CDR3 sequence: CASRYLTGNPTEAFF. DNA of the CDR3: TGCGCCAGCAGATACCTCACAGGGAATCCCACTGAAGCTTTCTTT.

The chain combines TRBV7-9 with TRBJ1-2; TRBD1 might be the D (5 bases). The germline CDR1 and CDR2 sequences are SEHNR and FQNEAQ (reference sequence). V lost 3 bases to trimming and J lost 8 bases, with 19 bases between them. The CDR3 runs 15 residues. CDR3 region: CASSLGGAPRKGYTF. The CDR3 region has the DNA TGTGCCAGCAGCTTGGGGGGTGCCCCCCGGAAAGGCTACACCTTC.

The chain employs TRBV5-1 and TRBJ2-1; D unclear. Germline assignment: CDR1 SGHRS and CDR2 YFSETQ. CDR3 size: 12 residues. Trimming stripped 0 bases from V and 9 bases from J, with 7 bases between. The DNA for the CDR3 is TGCGCCAGCAGCTTGGCCGGAGTTGAGCAGTTCTTC. As protein: CASSLAGVEQFF.

In this sample, this clone turned up once. J is TRBJ2-5 and V is TRBV30; a possible D gene is TRBD1 (5 bases). The V gene's germline CDR1 is GTSNPN and CDR2 SVGIG (reference sequence). This CDR3 is 14 amino acids long. Trimming removed 0 bases from V and 2 bases from J, with 10 bases in between. CDR3 nucleotides: TGTGCCTGGAGTGTAAGGGGCAAGCAAGAGACCCAGTACTTC. It is translated as CAWSVRGKQETQYF.

A remark on this clone: One junction end does not reproduce the germline sequence, and a read error may be involved. The CDR3 coding sequence is TGTGCCAGCAGCTTAAAGTTCGTGGGAGAGGACTTC. It codes for CASSLKFVGEDF. The J gene is TRBJ2-7, the V gene TRBV7-3, with D perhaps TRBD2 (5 bases). CDR1 SGHTA and CDR2 FQGTGA come from the germline V gene. The CDR3 length is 12 residues.

V gene TRBV7-9 combines with J gene TRBJ1-2; D remains unclear. The CDR3 loop spans 12 amino acids. The V and J ends lost 1 base and 6 bases respectively, with 6 bases between them. In germline, CDR1 is SEHNR, CDR2 FQNEAQ (reference sequence). This CDR3 reads CASSLGVDGYTF. DNA for the CDR3: TGTGCCAGCAGCTTAGGAGTTGATGGCTACACCTTC.

The gene calls are TRBV9 and TRBJ1-2, with no clear D. CDR1 is SGDLS, CDR2 YYNGEE, per germline. The CDR3 spans 16 residues. V dropped 3 bases and J dropped 4 bases, with 19 bases sitting between them. The CDR3 sequence: CASSEAGGPTFYGYTF. The CDR3 coding sequence is TGTGCCAGCAGCGAAGCGGGAGGTCCTACCTTCTATGGCTACACCTTC.

This clone was found a few times. This chain uses TRBV25-1 with TRBJ1-1, with a tentative D call TRBD1 (6 bases). This CDR3 comprises 14 residues. The germline CDR1 and CDR2 sequences are MGHDK and SYGVNS. Trimming removed 6 bases at V and 4 bases at J, with 15 bases between. This CDR3 is CASSVTGRGTEAFF. The CDR3, as DNA: TGTGCCAGCAGCGTGACAGGACGGGGCACTGAAGCTTTCTTT. Filled out from reference TRBV25-1 and TRBJ1-1, the complete variable domain reads EADIYQTPRYLVIGTGKKITLECSQTMGHDKMYWYQQDPGMELHLIHYSYGVNSTEKGDLSSESTVSRIRTEHFPLTLESARPSHTSQYLCASSVTGRGTEAFFGQGTRLTVV.

The chain recombines TRBV5-6 with TRBJ2-7, with D unresolved. This CDR3 is built from 15 residues. Germline V gene lookup returns CDR1 SGHDT and CDR2 YYEEEE. The ends were cut back, 0 bases at V and 0 bases at J, with 10 bases in the middle. CDR3 DNA: TGTGCCAGCAGCTTGGGAAGCGAGAGCTCCTACGAGCAGTACTTC. Amino acid sequence: CASSLGSESSYEQYF.

The rearrangement links TRBV7-9 to TRBJ1-1; 7 bases agree with TRBD1. V dropped 5 bases and J dropped 6; count of bases not matched to a gene: 6. Germline loops: CDR1 SEHNR, CDR2 FQNEAQ (reference sequence). There are 13 residues in the CDR3. CDR3 region: CASSKQGSPEAFF. The DNA of the CDR3 is TGTGCCAGCAGCAAACAGGGGTCCCCTGAAGCTTTCTTT.